This entry lists 26 T cell receptor beta chains sequenced from one sample in a study of blood T cell repertoires in COVID-19. Data came from immunoSEQ multiplex PCR; TCRdb stores just in-frame clones and leaves some out. The repertoire holds tens of thousands of clones, with 65% to 85% as singletons. The sample comprised PBMCs or T cells enriched from blood (not recorded which). These receptors originate from a woman aged 40-49 years with acute COVID-19.

V and J are TRBV19 and TRBJ1-4; tentative D call: TRBD1 (5 bases). The CDR3 consists of 15 residues. V shed 7 bases and J shed 4 bases, with 16 bases lying between them. Germline-derived CDR1 and CDR2 are LNHDA and SQIVND (reference sequence). The CDR3: CASTPPGWGNEKLFF. CDR3 bases: TGTGCCAGTACCCCCCCAGGGTGGGGTAATGAAAAACTGTTTTTT.

This clone was seen only once. This chain links TRBV3-1 (or the pseudogene TRBV3-2) with TRBJ2-7; TRBD2 agrees at 9 bases. CDR3 length equals 18 residues. The germline V gene encodes CDR1 LGHDT and CDR2 YNNKEL (reference sequence). After removal of 4 bases from V and 3 bases from J, the junction contained 16 bases not matched to a gene. The CDR3 loop reads CASSPFGFTQREDYEQYF. CDR3 nucleotide sequence: TGTGCCAGCAGCCCCTTTGGGTTCACCCAGCGGGAGGACTACGAGCAGTACTTC.

The chain recombines TRBV5-4 with TRBJ1-2; D is uncertain. CDR3 length equals 14 residues. Trimming removed 3 bases at V and 2 bases at J, with 11 bases between. Germline loops: CDR1 SGHNT, CDR2 YYREEE (reference sequence). The CDR3 region has the DNA TGTGCCAGCAGCTCGCAGGCAACCAACTATGGCTACACCTTC. Translating it yields CASSSQATNYGYTF.

The chain has TRBV28 and TRBJ1-4, with D perhaps TRBD1 (5 bases). From germline, CDR1 is MDHEN and CDR2 SYDVKM. V was clipped by 3 bases and J by 7 bases, with 12 bases between them. The CDR3 loop spans 14 amino acids. The chain's CDR3 is CASSLGGEREKLFF. CDR3 in DNA: TGTGCCAGCAGTTTGGGGGGGGAACGTGAAAAACTGTTTTTT.

The V and J genes are TRBV5-1 and TRBJ1-3, with D perhaps TRBD1 (6 bases). Trimming took 4 bases from V and 0 from J, leaving 14 bases between them. CDR3 size: 16 residues. The V gene's germline CDR1 is SGHRS and CDR2 YFSETQ. The CDR3 protein is CASSLGGRDSGNTIYF. The CDR3 nucleotides are TGCGCCAGCAGCCTAGGGGGACGGGACTCTGGAAACACCATATATTTT.

The chain joins TRBV25-1 to TRBJ1-5; D uncertain. CDR1 is MGHDK and CDR2 is SYGVNS in the germline V gene. V was pared by 2 bases and J by 0 bases, with 8 bases between. CDR3 length: 15 amino acids. CDR3 residues: CASSEGQYSNQPQHF. In DNA, the CDR3 is TGTGCCAGCAGTGAAGGGCAGTATAGCAATCAGCCCCAGCATTTT.

CDR3 region: CASSLTGARYEQYF. CDR3 coding DNA: TGTGCCAGCAGCCTGACAGGGGCAAGATACGAGCAGTACTTC. The chain combines TRBV27 with TRBJ2-7, with 8 bases aligning to TRBD1. The CDR3 length is 14 residues. V lost 6 bases and J lost 4; bases outside the gene matches: 8. Germline CDR1 reads MNHEY; CDR2 reads SMNVEV (reference sequence).

The V and J genes are TRBV7-9 and TRBJ1-5; D is unresolved. Trimming stripped 5 bases from V and 0 bases from J, with 5 bases between. The CDR3 is 13 residues long. CDR1 and CDR2 from the germline V gene are SEHNR and FQNEAQ (reference sequence). CDR3 loop: CASSPNSNQPQHF. The DNA of the CDR3 is TGTGCCAGCAGCCCTAATAGCAATCAGCCCCAGCATTTT. The full variable domain, with the rest looked up from reference TRBV7-9 and TRBJ1-5, is DTGVSQNPRHKITKRGQNVTFRCDPISEHNRLYWYRQTLGQGPEFLTYFQNEAQLEKSRLLSDRFSAERPKGSFSTLEIQRTEQGDSAMYLCASSPNSNQPQHFGDGTRLSIL.

This clone was seen once. V and J are TRBV7-8 and TRBJ2-3, with TRBD2 as a possible D gene (6 bases). CDR3 length: 18 residues. Germline V gene sequence: CDR1 SGHVS, CDR2 FQNEAQ. The V and J ends lost 8 bases and 2 bases respectively, with 26 bases between them. CDR3 residues: CASLEGRVVVRDTDTQYF. The CDR3 DNA reads TGTGCCAGCTTGGAGGGCAGGGTCGTCGTTCGAGACACAGATACGCAGTATTTT.

CDR3 in DNA: TGTGCCAGCAGCTTAGTATTTGGGCCGTACGAGCAGTACTTC. This sequence encodes CASSLVFGPYEQYF. The gene calls are TRBV11-2 and TRBJ2-7, with no clear D. CDR1 is SGHAT, CDR2 FQNNGV, per germline. The CDR3 consists of 14 residues. V lost 1 base, J lost 4 bases, and 11 bases lay in between.

The V gene is TRBV7-8, the J gene TRBJ1-5, with a possible D match to TRBD1 (5 bases). The CDR3 totals 20 residues. Germline V gives CDR1 SGHVS, CDR2 FQNEAQ. V lost 0 bases, J lost 1 base, and 22 bases lay in between. CDR3 in amino acids: CASSLASGPRGRSSNQPQHF. CDR3 sequence (DNA): TGTGCCAGCAGCTTAGCATCGGGCCCAAGGGGCCGGTCGAGCAATCAGCCCCAGCATTTT.

The gene calls are TRBV5-4 and TRBJ2-1; TRBD1 is a possible D gene (5 bases). The CDR3 is made up of 15 amino acids. In germline, CDR1 is SGHNT, CDR2 YYREEE (reference sequence). V lost 0 bases and J lost 6, with 13 bases in between. DNA for the CDR3: TGTGCCAGCAGCTTGGTAAGGGGAAGTTTCAATGAGCAGTTCTTC. Translated, it gives CASSLVRGSFNEQFF.

The V call is TRBV29-1, the J call TRBJ2-7; 10 bases line up with TRBD1. This CDR3 contains 13 residues. In germline, CDR1 is SQVTM, CDR2 ANQGSEA. V gave up 5 bases and J gave up 5 bases; unmatched junction bases: 6. CDR3 nucleotide sequence: TGCAGCGTTCTCCTCGGACAGGGGGACGAGCAGTACTTC. Protein: CSVLLGQGDEQYF.

This chain connects TRBV21-1 to TRBJ1-3. TRBV21-1 is given as a pseudogene. This CDR3 is 17 amino acids long. The CDR3, as DNA: TGTGCCAGCAGCAAACAGGTAGCGGCCCTCTCTGGAAACACCATATATTTT. This codes for CASSKQVAALSGNTIYF.

Notes on this clone: The same CDR3 arises from other DNA sequences in this sample as well. The V gene is TRBV27, the J gene TRBJ2-3; 11 bases align to TRBD2. Trimming at V came to 2 bases and at J to 3 bases, leaving 1 base not matched to a gene. The V gene's germline CDR1 is MNHEY and CDR2 SMNVEV (reference sequence). The CDR3 consists of 15 residues. The CDR3 DNA sequence: TGTGCCAGCAGTTTAGGGACTAGCGGTACAGATACGCAGTATTTT. This translates into CASSLGTSGTDTQYF.

A single count supports this clone. The gene calls are TRBV6-1 and TRBJ2-7, with D hard to call. This CDR3 region has 15 residues. Germline assignment: CDR1 MNHNS and CDR2 SASEGT. Trimming removed 3 bases at V and 0 bases at J, with 12 bases between. CDR3 sequence (DNA): TGTGCCAGCAGTGAGGGTGGGCTGCACTCCTACGAGCAGTACGTC. Protein sequence: CASSEGGLHSYEQYV.

The chain couples TRBV7-9 to TRBJ1-2; D is uncertain. This CDR3 is built from 14 residues. The V gene's germline CDR1 is SEHNR and CDR2 FQNEAQ (reference sequence). Between the trimmed V and J ends, which lost 5 bases and 3 bases, there was a span of 13 bases. For the CDR3, the DNA is TGTGCCAGCAGCCCGGGGAAAGTGGACTATGGCTACACCTTC. It encodes CASSPGKVDYGYTF.

The V and J genes are TRBV15 and TRBJ2-6, with D possibly matching TRBD1 (5 bases). Trimming cost V 6 bases and J 0 bases, with 9 bases left between them. Germline values: CDR1 LNHNV, CDR2 YYDKDF (reference sequence). The CDR3 is 15 residues long. The CDR3, as DNA: TGTGCCACCAGGGGGCACAACTCTGGGGCCAACGTCCTGACTTTC. Translating it yields CATRGHNSGANVLTF.

This clone was counted a single time. The chain carries TRBV7-2 and TRBJ2-1; maybe TRBD2 (6 bases). Per germline, CDR1 SGHTA and CDR2 FQGNSA. Between the trimmed V and J ends, which lost 5 bases and 10 bases, there was a span of 12 bases. The CDR3 sequence is 12 residues long. CDR3 in amino acids: CASSPATREQFF. The CDR3 DNA sequence: TGTGCCAGCAGCCCAGCGACTAGAGAGCAGTTCTTC.

J is TRBJ2-1 and V is TRBV7-3; possible D gene TRBD1, 5 bases. The CDR3 has 16 amino acids. Between the trimmed V and J ends, which lost 6 bases and 4 bases, there was a span of 19 bases. Germline CDR1 and CDR2: SGHTA and FQGTGA. Here the CDR3 reads CASSNGTDTGYNEQFF. In nucleotides, the CDR3 is TGTGCCAGCAGTAATGGTACGGACACTGGGTACAATGAGCAGTTCTTC.

The chain uses TRBV10-3 and TRBJ1-6, with 7 bases lining up with TRBD1. This CDR3 has 15 residues. With V trimmed by 7 bases and J by 10 bases, 13 bases remained unmatched. Germline CDR1 is ENHRY and CDR2 is SYGVKD. The CDR3 nucleotides read TGTGCCATCACCGTCGACAGGGAGAGAGGATCACCCCTCCACTTT. Amino acids: CAITVDRERGSPLHF.

This chain uses TRBV27 with TRBJ1-2; D is unresolved. The CDR3 loop spans 13 amino acids. Germline CDR1 is MNHEY and CDR2 is SMNVEV (reference sequence). V lost 5 bases, J lost 2 bases, and 9 bases lay in between. The DNA of the CDR3 is TGTGCCAGCAGTGGTTCAGGCAACTATGGCTACACCTTC. This codes for CASSGSGNYGYTF.

This clone appeared a few times. The chain couples TRBV24-1 to TRBJ1-2; 10 bases align to TRBD1. Germline V gene sequence: CDR1 KGHDR, CDR2 SFDVKD. The CDR3 contains 14 residues. The J segment lost 6 bases and the V segment lost 6 bases, leaving 6 bases of the junction unmatched. Written as DNA, the CDR3 is TGTGCCACCAGTACCGGGACAGGGGACGATGGCTACACCTTC. It codes for CATSTGTGDDGYTF.

The chain employs TRBV6-1 and TRBJ2-6, with 7 bases matching TRBD2. From germline, CDR1 is MNHNS and CDR2 SASEGT. V trimming: 3 bases; J trimming: 12 bases; junction bases outside the gene matches: 2. This CDR3 has 12 residues. This CDR3 is CASSEGGGVLTF. As DNA, the CDR3 is TGTGCCAGCAGTGAGGGGGGGGGCGTCCTGACTTTC.

This clone was detected only once. The chain recombines TRBV19 with TRBJ2-2; tentatively, D is TRBD2 (6 bases). This CDR3 has 13 amino acids. Germline V gene sequence: CDR1 LNHDA, CDR2 SQIVND (reference sequence). V shed 3 bases and J shed 7 bases, with 9 bases lying between them. DNA of the CDR3: TGTGCCAGTAGTATTTGGGAGGTCGGGGAGCTGTTTTTT. This translates into CASSIWEVGELFF.

This chain links TRBV5-1 with TRBJ2-3; D may be TRBD1 (5 bases). V was shortened by 0 bases and J by 0 bases, with 5 bases between the two germline ends. CDR1 is SGHRS and CDR2 is YFSETQ in the germline V gene. This CDR3 region has 14 residues. Here the CDR3 reads CASSLGQSTDTQYF. CDR3 nucleotides: TGCGCCAGCAGCTTGGGACAGAGCACAGATACGCAGTATTTT.